The entry below gives a single T cell receptor beta chain sequence along with its context. Its antigen remains unidentified. There are no base qualities to consult, and no much larger clone falls within one base. The record originates from a study of blood T cell repertoires in COVID-19 (dated by TCRdb to 2019 to 2021). About the investigation overall: Samples from collaborators originated in the United States, Italy and Spain and spanned both the acute and convalescent phases of COVID-19. The repertoires were made available in a free public database intended to serve as a resource for research on the immune response to SARS-CoV-2. Where HLA class I and class II types were available, the types were taken from metadata supplied by the sample provider, not from assay-based typing. The material from the prospective study consisted of cDNA or gDNA derived from T cells, B-cell-depleted T cells, or PBMCs. The sample metadata nearly always contained a de-identified subject ID, COVID-19 status, age in years and sex. Samples came from the ongoing ImmuneRACE study (first 160 participants) plus 1,254 subjects from 6 global collaborators. Deeply sampled blood TCRbeta repertoires from subjects exposed to, actively infected with, or recovered from COVID-19 were included in the dataset.

At the junction V is shortened by 2 bases and J by 4 bases, with 14 bases in between. CDR1 and CDR2 are read off the germline V gene (reference sequence) as MNHNY and SVGAGI. From its cysteine to its phenylalanine, the CDR3 spans 15 amino acids. Left in the record is the CDR3 DNA by itself, 45 bases read in frame from the first base. The collaborating institutions used their own protocols to collect whole blood in K2EDTA tubes. For TCRbeta analysis, collaborators shipped samples in one of three forms: frozen whole blood, isolated PBMCs, or DNA extracted from either of those sample types. General study outcomes and caveats: Clinical and demographic metadata were provided uncurated, with the amount varying by source and participant.

The immunoSEQ Assay, a bias-controlled multiplex PCR, was used to amplify TCRbeta CDR3 regions from genomic DNA. The authors' analysis ran thus. Within the assay, amplification of reference gene primers was used to estimate how many nucleated cells each sample contained. To quantify the absolute abundance of each unique TCRbeta CDR3 rearrangement, sequence reads were collapsed and filtered. For each sample, productive Simpson clonality was calculated by taking the square root of Simpson's diversity index across productive rearrangements. TCRdb mirrors the immuneACCESS table, restricted to in-frame sequences. Some clones are absent from its copies; in checked studies, under half trace to an unresolved V gene, and the reason for the others is unknown. That table gives V, J and clone size, and the DNA gave D and trimming. Present in this sample are roughly 150,000 clones, 80% of which were seen just once. Roughly 0.52% of the sample is in the top ten clones.

The chain employs TRBV6-6 and TRBJ1-1; the D gene is unclear. Sequenced input: peripheral blood. The sequence came from a man in his fifties or sixties with acute or convalescent COVID-19. The CDR3 protein sequence reads: CASSYDYPSSTEAFF. The sequenced DNA: TGTGCCAGCAGTTACGATTATCCCTCGAGCACTGAAGCTTTCTTT.